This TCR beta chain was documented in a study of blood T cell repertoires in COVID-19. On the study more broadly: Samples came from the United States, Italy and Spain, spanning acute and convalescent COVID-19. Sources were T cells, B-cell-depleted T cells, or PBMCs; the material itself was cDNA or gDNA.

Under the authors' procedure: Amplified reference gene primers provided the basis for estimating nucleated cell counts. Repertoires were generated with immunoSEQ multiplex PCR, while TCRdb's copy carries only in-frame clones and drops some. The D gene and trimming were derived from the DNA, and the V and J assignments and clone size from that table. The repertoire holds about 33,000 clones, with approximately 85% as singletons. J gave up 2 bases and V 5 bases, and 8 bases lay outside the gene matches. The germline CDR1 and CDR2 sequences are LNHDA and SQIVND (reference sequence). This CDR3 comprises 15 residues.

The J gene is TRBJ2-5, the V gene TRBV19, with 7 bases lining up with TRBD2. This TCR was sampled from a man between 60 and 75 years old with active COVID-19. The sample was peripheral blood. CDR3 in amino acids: CASSRASGVQETQYF. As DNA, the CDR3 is TGTGCCAGTAGTCGGGCCAGCGGGGTACAAGAGACCCAGTACTTC.